Listed below are T cell receptor beta chains from one sample, sequenced in a study of CD8+ T cells in alopecia areata. Clones were read by immunoSEQ multiplex PCR, and TCRdb kept only the in-frame ones, dropping some. In the table there are 100,000 to 150,000 clones, about two fifths of which are singletons. Material: CD4+ T cells sorted from blood. The receptors shown here come from a human donor with alopecia areata. The CDR3 runs from the conserved cysteine through the conserved F or W. The order of the fields is V gene, J gene, D gene, clone size, CDR3 protein, CDR3 DNA. A D gene is named only where the DNA matches it firmly. Clone size is stated in some rows and not others, as once, few, many or a class when expanded.

TRBV7-2,TRBJ2-1,TRBD2,few,CASSSSLAGGYNEQFF,TGTGCCAGCAGCTCAAGTCTAGCGGGGGGTTACAATGAGCAGTTCTTC
TRBV7-2,TRBJ2-6,TRBD1,.,CASGARGRGANVLTF,TGTGCCAGCGGAGCCAGGGGGCGTGGGGCCAACGTCCTGACTTTC
TRBV4-2,TRBJ2-1,.,.,CASSQVGLWGDNEQFF,TGTGCCAGCAGCCAAGTTGGCCTTTGGGGTGACAATGAGCAGTTCTTC
TRBV7-9,TRBJ1-2,.,.,CASSPNPGQPFDYGYTF,TGTGCCAGCAGTCCAAATCCGGGCCAGCCTTTCGACTATGGCTACACCTTC
TRBV7-2,TRBJ2-3,.,.,CASSLGVGRNTQYF,TGTGCCAGCAGCTTAGGGGTGGGACGAAATACGCAGTATTTT
TRBV29-1,TRBJ1-2,.,few,CSIRVGDYGYTF,TGCAGCATCCGGGTGGGGGACTATGGCTACACCTTC
TRBV2,TRBJ1-5,.,.,CASSPGRVAPQHF,TGTGCCAGCAGTCCGGGACGCGTTGCGCCCCAGCATTTT
TRBV4-1,TRBJ2-2,TRBD1,.,CASSQDHQGARTGELFF,TGCGCCAGCAGCCAAGATCACCAGGGGGCGCGGACCGGGGAGCTGTTTTTT
TRBV30,TRBJ2-1,.,.,CAWGGQYNEQFF,TGTGCCTGGGGCGGACAATACAATGAGCAGTTCTTC
TRBV29-1,TRBJ2-7,TRBD2,.,CSVSKGAGGLYEQYF,TGCAGCGTTTCCAAGGGAGCGGGAGGACTCTACGAGCAGTACTTC
TRBV7-2,TRBJ1-2,.,.,CASSSQDSLNYGYTF,TGTGCCAGCAGCTCCCAGGATTCATTAAACTATGGCTACACCTTC
TRBV6-5,TRBJ2-5,.,.,CASSYADQETQYF,TGTGCCAGCAGTTACGCGGACCAAGAGACCCAGTACTTC
TRBV29-1,TRBJ2-3,.,.,CSVGGGSTDTQYF,TGCAGCGTTGGAGGGGGGAGCACAGATACGCAGTATTTT
TRBV29-1,TRBJ1-2,.,.,CSVVGDPDNYGYTF,TGCAGCGTTGTGGGGGACCCAGATAACTATGGCTACACCTTC
TRBV18,TRBJ2-3,.,few,CASSAGDTQYF,TGTGCCAGCTCAGCAGGAGATACGCAGTATTTT
TRBV28,TRBJ2-7,TRBD1,.,CASSPSGQAYEQYF,TGTGCCAGCAGCCCCTCCGGACAGGCCTACGAGCAGTACTTC
TRBV18,TRBJ1-2,TRBD1,.,CASSPDREGYGYTF,TGTGCCAGCTCACCGGACAGGGAGGGCTATGGCTACACCTTC
TRBV30,TRBJ2-7,TRBD1,.,CAWSSDRVGYEQYF,TGTGCCTGGAGTTCTGACAGGGTCGGGTACGAGCAGTACTTC
TRBV29-1,TRBJ2-2,TRBD2,.,CSVGGGAVTGELFF,TGCAGCGTTGGCGGGGGGGCCGTTACCGGGGAGCTGTTTTTT
TRBV5-1,TRBJ2-1,TRBD1,few,CASSPGQGSYNEQFF,TGCGCCAGCAGCCCGGGACAGGGCTCCTACAATGAGCAGTTCTTC
TRBV29-1,TRBJ1-1,.,.,CSVQTGNTEAFF,TGCAGCGTCCAAACAGGGAACACTGAAGCTTTCTTT
TRBV29-1,TRBJ2-5,.,few,CSVDTKARETQYF,TGCAGCGTTGACACCAAAGCACGAGAGACCCAGTACTTC
TRBV29-1,TRBJ2-4,.,few,CSVVGGLAKNIQYF,TGCAGCGTGGTCGGGGGGCTAGCCAAAAACATTCAGTACTTC
TRBV27,TRBJ2-2,.,once,CASSLRGAGERGELFF,TGTGCCAGCAGTTTACGGGGGGCGGGTGAGCGAGGGGAGCTGTTTTTT
TRBV5-1,TRBJ2-5,TRBD2,few,CASSTGLAGKETQYF,TGCGCCAGCAGCACGGGACTAGCGGGAAAAGAGACCCAGTACTTC
TRBV7-8,TRBJ2-2,TRBD2,.,CASSTPGLATAGELFF,TGTGCCAGCAGCACTCCGGGACTAGCGACGGCCGGGGAGCTGTTTTTT
TRBV28,TRBJ2-2,TRBD1,.,CASSTETGLGGELFF,TGTGCCAGCAGTACCGAGACAGGGCTGGGCGGGGAGCTGTTTTTT
TRBV7-9,TRBJ1-1,.,few,CASSLFDSNTEAFF,TGTGCCAGCAGCTTATTCGACTCGAACACTGAAGCTTTCTTT
TRBV15,TRBJ2-3,.,many,CATSGVSTDTQYF,TGTGCCACCAGCGGGGTTTCAACAGATACGCAGTATTTT
TRBV7-8,TRBJ2-6,TRBD2,.,CASSLGGSGANVLTF,TGTGCCAGCAGCTTGGGGGGGTCCGGGGCCAACGTCCTGACTTTC
TRBV29-1,TRBJ1-5,TRBD1,few,CSVEGGDTGGRECSNQPQHF,TGCAGCGTTGAAGGAGGGGATACAGGGGGCCGGGAGTGTAGCAATCAGCCCCAGCATTTT
TRBV30,TRBJ2-1,.,few,CAWSVQDLNEQFF,TGTGCCTGGAGTGTACAGGACCTCAATGAGCAGTTCTTC
TRBV7-9,TRBJ1-5,.,.,CASSLSGVSNQPQHF,TGTGCCAGCAGCTTATCGGGGGTCAGCAATCAGCCCCAGCATTTT
TRBV30,TRBJ2-7,.,.,CASNRDLSSYEQYF,TGTGCCTCAAACAGGGACCTAAGCTCCTACGAGCAGTACTTC
TRBV9,TRBJ2-1,TRBD2,.,CASSVGLLAGFYNEQFF,TGTGCCAGCAGCGTAGGTTTGCTAGCGGGATTTTACAATGAGCAGTTCTTC
TRBV14,TRBJ1-6,TRBD1,few,CASSTHQNRGSPLHF,TGTGCCAGCAGCACACACCAAAACAGGGGATCACCCCTCCACTTT
TRBV15,TRBJ2-3,TRBD2,.,CATSRGTSGFLTQYF,TGTGCCACCAGCAGAGGGACTAGCGGGTTTCTTACGCAGTATTTT
TRBV27,TRBJ1-1,.,.,CASSLLSTDTEAFF,TGTGCCAGCAGTTTATTATCTACGGACACTGAAGCTTTCTTT
TRBV29-1,TRBJ2-1,.,once,CSVSPVGGSFGNEQFF,TGCAGCGTTTCCCCGGTAGGCGGCAGTTTTGGAAATGAGCAGTTCTTC
TRBV29-1,TRBJ1-4,.,few,CSVERQFNEKLFF,TGCAGCGTTGAAAGACAGTTTAATGAAAAACTGTTTTTT
TRBV30,TRBJ1-2,.,few,CAWSTAYGYTF,TGTGCCTGGAGCACAGCCTATGGCTACACCTTC
TRBV7-2,TRBJ2-2,.,.,CASSQVPGELFF,TGTGCCAGCAGCCAGGTTCCCGGGGAGCTGTTTTTT
TRBV5-4,TRBJ1-6,TRBD1,.,CASSREQGPRGALHF,TGTGCCAGCAGCCGCGAACAGGGGCCAAGGGGGGCCCTCCACTTT
TRBV19,TRBJ2-2,.,.,CASSIVTNTGELFF,TGTGCCAGTAGTATAGTTACGAACACCGGGGAGCTGTTTTTT
TRBV9,TRBJ2-5,TRBD2,.,CASSVGSGSSQETQYF,TGTGCCAGCAGCGTAGGTAGCGGGAGCAGTCAAGAGACCCAGTACTTC